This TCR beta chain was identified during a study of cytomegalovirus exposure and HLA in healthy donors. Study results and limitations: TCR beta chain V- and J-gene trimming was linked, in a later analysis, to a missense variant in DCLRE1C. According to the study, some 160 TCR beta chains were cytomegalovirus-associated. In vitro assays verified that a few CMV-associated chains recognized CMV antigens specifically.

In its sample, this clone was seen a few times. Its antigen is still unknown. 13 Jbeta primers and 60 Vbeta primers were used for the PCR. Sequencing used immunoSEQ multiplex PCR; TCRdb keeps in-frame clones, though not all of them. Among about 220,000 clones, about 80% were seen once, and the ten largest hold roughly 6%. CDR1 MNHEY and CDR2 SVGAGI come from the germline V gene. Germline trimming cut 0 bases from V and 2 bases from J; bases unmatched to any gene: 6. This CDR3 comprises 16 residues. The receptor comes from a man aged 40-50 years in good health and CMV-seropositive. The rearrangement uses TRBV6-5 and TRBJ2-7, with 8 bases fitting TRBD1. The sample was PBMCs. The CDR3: CASSYSQGQVAYEQYF. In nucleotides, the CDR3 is TGTGCCAGCAGTTACTCGCAGGGACAGGTGGCCTACGAGCAGTACTTC.